A single sample is the source of the 20 T cell receptor beta chains below, sequenced in a study of control samples from healthy donors and cancer patients. Only in-frame clones appear in the TCRdb table, and some are missing; sequencing was by immunoSEQ multiplex PCR. The table has around 50,000 clones, approximately 95% seen once. Sequencing used blood. The receptors originated from a man aged 25 to 40 in good health.

In DNA, the CDR3 is TGTGCCAGCAGCCTCTGGGGGACAGGGAAGCAGTACTTC. This encodes CASSLWGTGKQYF. V is TRBV27 and J is TRBJ2-7, with 9 nucleotides matching TRBD1. The CDR3 loop spans 13 amino acids. V lost 6 bases and J lost 8; bases outside the gene matches: 8. Germline lookup yields CDR1 MNHEY and CDR2 SMNVEV (reference sequence).

V gene TRBV9 combines with J gene TRBJ1-2; D ambiguous. CDR3 length equals 15 residues. The V and J ends lost 4 bases and 5 bases respectively, with 18 bases between them. The V gene's germline CDR1 is SGDLS and CDR2 YYNGEE. CDR3 coding DNA: TGTGCCAGCAGCCAGGACGCCATCCAAAGGTATGGCTACACCTTC. Protein product: CASSQDAIQRYGYTF.

The chain recombines TRBV21-1 with TRBJ2-2; the table's D call of TRBD1 was not tested on the DNA. TRBV21-1 is a known pseudogene. This CDR3 is 14 amino acids long. CDR3 sequence: CASSKGAKTGELFF. DNA of the CDR3: TGTGCCAGCAGCAAGGGGGCGAAAACCGGGGAGCTGTTTTTT.

The CDR3 DNA reads TGTGCCAGCAGCGAGAGGGCAGGGGTCACTGAAGCTTTCTTT. Its protein is CASSERAGVTEAFF. The chain couples TRBV9 to TRBJ1-1, with a possible D match to TRBD1 (6 bases). Germline V gives CDR1 SGDLS, CDR2 YYNGEE. Trimming shortened V by 3 bases and J by 4 bases, and 13 bases separated the two germline ends. The length of the CDR3 is 14 residues.

The chain carries TRBV3-1 (or the pseudogene TRBV3-2) and TRBJ2-7; TRBD2 matches 8 bases. From germline, CDR1 is LGHDT and CDR2 YNNKEL (reference sequence). J was trimmed by 6 bases and V by 4 bases; bases with no gene match: 5. The CDR3 has 13 residues. CDR3 in amino acids: CASSPTTSGEQYF. For the CDR3, the DNA is TGTGCCAGCAGCCCTACTACTAGCGGCGAGCAGTACTTC.

The rearrangement uses TRBV25-1 and TRBJ1-6, with D hard to call. Per germline, CDR1 MGHDK and CDR2 SYGVNS. Trimming took off 3 bases at V and 10 bases at J, with 13 bases between the two ends. CDR3 length: 14 amino acids. The CDR3 sequence is CASSDRPDTSPLHF. CDR3 DNA sequence: TGTGCCAGCAGTGATAGGCCCGATACCTCACCCCTCCACTTT.

Only a few counts were recorded for this clone. Relative to the germline gene, one junction end is altered; a read error may explain this. The rearrangement links TRBV30 to TRBJ2-2; D unclear. CDR3 size: 11 residues. CDR1 is GTSNPN, CDR2 SVGIG, per germline (reference sequence). The CDR3 loop is CAWNRAGELFF. The DNA of the CDR3 is TGTGCCTGGAATAGGGCCGGTGAGCTGTTTTTT.

This chain connects TRBV30 to TRBJ2-1, with unresolved D. Germline-derived CDR1 and CDR2 are GTSNPN and SVGIG (reference sequence). CDR3 length: 10 amino acids. V was trimmed by 0 bases and J by 9 bases, leaving 3 bases between them. CDR3 protein: CAWSVREQFF. The DNA of the CDR3 is TGTGCCTGGAGTGTACGTGAGCAGTTCTTC.

The V and J genes are TRBV5-1 and TRBJ2-2; possibly TRBD2 for D (6 bases). Germline loops: CDR1 SGHRS, CDR2 YFSETQ. The CDR3 has 14 residues. Trimming shortened V by 3 bases and J by 5 bases, and 11 bases separated the two germline ends. The CDR3 sequence: CASSSEGETGELFF. The CDR3, as DNA: TGCGCCAGCAGCTCGGAGGGTGAAACCGGGGAGCTGTTTTTT.

The chain recombines TRBV2 with TRBJ2-1; TRBD2 matches 16 bases. Germline values: CDR1 SNHLY, CDR2 FYNNEI. The CDR3 contains 20 residues. After removal of 3 bases from V and 6 bases from J, the junction contained 14 bases not matched to a gene. The CDR3: CASSDLPGLAGGPRANEQFF. The CDR3 nucleotides are TGTGCCAGCAGTGACTTACCGGGACTAGCGGGAGGGCCTCGGGCCAATGAGCAGTTCTTC.

The chain is built from TRBV7-8 and TRBJ1-1, with D uncertain. The V end lost 3 bases, the J end lost 1 base, and 9 bases lay between the germline ends. The length of the CDR3 is 14 residues. Germline CDR1 is SGHVS and CDR2 is FQNEAQ. CDR3 residues: CASSFSATNTEAFF. The DNA of the CDR3 is TGTGCCAGCAGCTTTTCAGCCACGAACACTGAAGCTTTCTTT.

This chain connects TRBV7-9 to TRBJ2-4, with D unresolved. Germline V CDR1 and CDR2: SEHNR, FQNEAQ (reference sequence). There are 15 residues in the CDR3. V was pared by 1 base and J by 2 bases, with 9 bases between. The CDR3 coding sequence is TGTGCCAGCAGCTTAGGTCCTGGGACCAAAAACATTCAGTACTTC. The encoded protein is CASSLGPGTKNIQYF.

For this clone: The germline gene is not matched at one end of the junction; a read error may be the cause. The genes are TRBV10-3 and TRBJ2-1; D could derive from TRBD1 or TRBD2 (5 bases each). Germline V CDR1 and CDR2: ENHRY, SYGVKD. The CDR3 sequence is 13 residues long. CDR3 DNA sequence: TGTGCCGTCTCCGGGACCTCCGACAATGAGCAGTTCTTC. It yields the protein CAVSGTSDNEQFF.

CDR3 sequence (DNA): TGTGCCATCAGTGAGTCGCACAGGATCTCTGGAAACACCATATATTTT. Residues: CAISESHRISGNTIYF. This sequence joins TRBV10-3 and TRBJ1-3; D might be TRBD1 (5 bases). The length of the CDR3 is 16 residues. V was shortened by 0 bases and J by 0 bases, with 9 bases between the two germline ends. Germline V gene data show CDR1 as ENHRY and CDR2 as SYGVKD.

In its sample, this clone was seen a few times. The J gene is TRBJ1-1, the V gene TRBV7-9, with D maybe TRBD1 (5 bases). CDR1 and CDR2 (germline): SEHNR, FQNEAQ (reference sequence). CDR3 length: 14 amino acids. V dropped 1 base and J dropped 1 base, with 7 bases sitting between them. The CDR3 protein is CASSLGGWNTEAFF. The CDR3 bases are TGTGCCAGCAGCTTAGGGGGGTGGAACACTGAAGCTTTCTTT.

The rearrangement joins TRBV7-6 to TRBJ2-7; 13 nucleotides agree with TRBD2. Trimming at V came to 5 bases and at J to 6 bases, leaving 19 bases not matched to a gene. Germline-derived CDR1 and CDR2 are SGHVS and FNYEAQ. The CDR3 contains 19 residues. The CDR3 reads CASSRSGTSGKTRPFEQYF. The CDR3 DNA reads TGTGCCAGCAGCCGCTCCGGGACTAGCGGGAAAACCCGGCCGTTCGAGCAGTACTTC.

This clone has more than one count but fewer than ten. The chain employs TRBV5-1 and TRBJ1-4; 10 bases are a match to TRBD1. J gave up 3 bases and V 4 bases, and 12 bases lay outside the gene matches. From germline, CDR1 is SGHRS and CDR2 YFSETQ. The CDR3 is made up of 18 amino acids. The DNA for the CDR3 is TGCGCCAGCAGCCATTGGGCGGGACAGGGGAAGGCTAATGAAAAACTGTTTTTT. Translation: CASSHWAGQGKANEKLFF.

This clone appeared a single time. The chain uses TRBV30 and TRBJ2-5; the match to TRBD2 covers 7 bases. The germline V gene has CDR1 GTSNPN and CDR2 SVGIG (reference sequence). CDR3 length equals 15 residues. Losses at the gene ends were 0 bases for V and 4 bases for J; bases not matched to a gene: 8. The DNA for the CDR3 is TGTGCCTGGAGTGTACCCCTCGGGGGGAGAGAGACCCAGTACTTC. Translating gives CAWSVPLGGRETQYF.

This clone has just one count. V usage is TRBV5-1 and J usage is TRBJ2-2; D unclear. Germline CDR1 reads SGHRS; CDR2 reads YFSETQ. The CDR3 contains 11 residues. Trimming cost V 2 bases and J 6 bases, with 2 bases left between them. The CDR3 nucleotides read TGCGCCAGCAGCTTTTCCGGGGAGCTGTTTTTT. This codes for CASSFSGELFF. Looking up the rest from reference TRBV5-1 and TRBJ2-2 gives the full variable domain: KAGVTQTPRYLIKTRGQQVTLSCSPISGHRSVSWYQQTPGQGLQFLFEYFSETQRNKGNFPGRFSGRQFSNSRSEMNVSTLELGDSALYLCASSFSGELFFGEGSRLTVL.

The V gene is TRBV7-9, the J gene TRBJ1-6; D is perhaps TRBD1 (5 bases). Germline V gene lookup returns CDR1 SEHNR and CDR2 FQNEAQ (reference sequence). The CDR3 totals 15 residues. V dropped 0 bases and J dropped 7 bases, with 10 bases sitting between them. CDR3 region: CASSLALGTNSPLHF. CDR3 coding DNA: TGTGCCAGCAGCTTAGCGTTAGGGACCAATTCACCCCTCCACTTT.